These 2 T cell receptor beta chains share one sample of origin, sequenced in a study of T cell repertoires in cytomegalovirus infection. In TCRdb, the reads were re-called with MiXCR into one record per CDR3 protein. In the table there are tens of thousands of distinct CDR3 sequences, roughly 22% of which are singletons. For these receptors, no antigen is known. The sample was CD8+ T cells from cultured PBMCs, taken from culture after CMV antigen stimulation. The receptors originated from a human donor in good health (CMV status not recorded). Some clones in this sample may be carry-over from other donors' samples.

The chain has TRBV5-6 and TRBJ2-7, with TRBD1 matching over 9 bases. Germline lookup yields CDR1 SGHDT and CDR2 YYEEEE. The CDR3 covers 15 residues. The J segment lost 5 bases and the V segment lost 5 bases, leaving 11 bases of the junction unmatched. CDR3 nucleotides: TGTGCCAGCAGGAGTGCCCGGGACAGGGAACACGAGCAGTACTTC. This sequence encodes CASRSARDREHEQYF.

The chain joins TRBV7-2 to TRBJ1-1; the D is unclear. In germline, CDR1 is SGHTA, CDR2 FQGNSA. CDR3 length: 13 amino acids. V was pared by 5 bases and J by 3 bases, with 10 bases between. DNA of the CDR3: TGTGCCAGCAGCCCGTGGGGTTACACTGAAGCTTTCTTT. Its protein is CASSPWGYTEAFF.